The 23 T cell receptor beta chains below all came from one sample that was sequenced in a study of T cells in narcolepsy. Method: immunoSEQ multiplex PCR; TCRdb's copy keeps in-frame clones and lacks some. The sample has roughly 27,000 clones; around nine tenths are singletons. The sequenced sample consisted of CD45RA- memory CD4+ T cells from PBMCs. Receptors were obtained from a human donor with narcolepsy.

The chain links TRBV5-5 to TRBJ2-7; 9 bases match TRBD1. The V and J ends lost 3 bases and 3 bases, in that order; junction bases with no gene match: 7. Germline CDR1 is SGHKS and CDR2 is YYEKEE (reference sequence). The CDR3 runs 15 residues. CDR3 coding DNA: TGTGCCAGCAGCTCACCGGGACAGGGTATCTACGAGCAGTACTTC. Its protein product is CASSSPGQGIYEQYF. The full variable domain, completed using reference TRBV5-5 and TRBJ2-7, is DAGVTQSPTHLIKTRGQQVTLRCSPISGHKSVSWYQQVLGQGPQFIFQYYEKEERGRGNFPDRFSARQFPNYSSELNVNALLLGDSALYLCASSSPGQGIYEQYFGPGTRLTVT.

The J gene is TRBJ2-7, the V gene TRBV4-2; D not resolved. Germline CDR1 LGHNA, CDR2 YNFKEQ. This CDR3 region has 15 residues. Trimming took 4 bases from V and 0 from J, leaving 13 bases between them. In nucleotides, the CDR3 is TGTGCCAGCAGCCGGGTGGGTCAGAGCTCCTACGAGCAGTACTTC. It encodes CASSRVGQSSYEQYF.

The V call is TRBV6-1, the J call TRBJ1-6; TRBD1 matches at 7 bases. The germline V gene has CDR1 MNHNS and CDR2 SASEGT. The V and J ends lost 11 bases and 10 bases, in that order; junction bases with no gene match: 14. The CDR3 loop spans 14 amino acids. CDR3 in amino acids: CASRGGALKSPLHF. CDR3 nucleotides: TGTGCCTCCAGGGGGGGGGCTCTAAAATCACCCCTCCACTTT.

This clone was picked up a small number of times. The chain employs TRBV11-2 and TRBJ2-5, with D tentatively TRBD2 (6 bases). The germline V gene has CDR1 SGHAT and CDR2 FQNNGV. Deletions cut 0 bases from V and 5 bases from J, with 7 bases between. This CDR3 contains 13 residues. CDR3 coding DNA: TGTGCCAGCAGCTTAGATGGAGGGGAGACCCAGTACTTC. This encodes CASSLDGGETQYF.

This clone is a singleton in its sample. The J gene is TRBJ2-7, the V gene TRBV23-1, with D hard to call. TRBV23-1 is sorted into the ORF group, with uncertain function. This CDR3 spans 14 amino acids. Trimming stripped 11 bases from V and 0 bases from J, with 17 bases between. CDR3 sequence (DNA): TGCGCCTCCCGGCGGCGGTCGAGCTCCTACGAGCAGTACGTC. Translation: CASRRRSSSYEQYV.

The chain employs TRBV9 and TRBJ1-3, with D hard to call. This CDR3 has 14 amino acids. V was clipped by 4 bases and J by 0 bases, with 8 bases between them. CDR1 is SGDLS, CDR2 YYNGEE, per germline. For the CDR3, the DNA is TGTGCCAGCAGCCCGGTACACTCTGGAAACACCATATATTTT. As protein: CASSPVHSGNTIYF.

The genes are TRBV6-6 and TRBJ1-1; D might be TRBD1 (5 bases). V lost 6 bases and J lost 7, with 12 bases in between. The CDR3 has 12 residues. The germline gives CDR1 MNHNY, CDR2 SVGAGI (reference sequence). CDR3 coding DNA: TGTGCCAGCAGAAAAGGGGAGGTTGAAGCTTTCTTT. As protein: CASRKGEVEAFF.

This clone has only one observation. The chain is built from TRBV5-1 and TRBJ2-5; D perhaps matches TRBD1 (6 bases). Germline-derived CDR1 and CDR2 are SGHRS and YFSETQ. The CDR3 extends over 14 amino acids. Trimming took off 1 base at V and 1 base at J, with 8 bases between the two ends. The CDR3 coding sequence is TGCGCCAGCAGCTTGTTGGGGGCCCAAGAGACCCAGTACTTC. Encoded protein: CASSLLGAQETQYF.

CDR3 coding DNA: TGCGCCAGCAGCCCCGGGCAGGGTAGGGAGGCTGAAAAACTGTTTTTT. It is translated as CASSPGQGREAEKLFF. The chain links TRBV4-1 to TRBJ1-4, with TRBD1 as a possible D gene (5 bases). Looked up from germline, CDR1 is MGHRA and CDR2 is YSYEKL. V was cut by 4 bases and J by 7 bases, with 19 bases left in between. The CDR3 is 16 amino acids.

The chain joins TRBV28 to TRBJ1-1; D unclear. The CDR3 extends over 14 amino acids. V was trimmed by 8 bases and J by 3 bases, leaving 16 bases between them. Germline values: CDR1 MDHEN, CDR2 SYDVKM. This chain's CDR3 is CASGRMGKYTEAFF. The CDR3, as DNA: TGTGCCAGCGGACGGATGGGAAAATACACTGAAGCTTTCTTT. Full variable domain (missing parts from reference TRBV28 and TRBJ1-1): DVKVTQSSRYLVKRTGEKVFLECVQDMDHENMFWYRQDPGLGLRLIYFSYDVKMKEKGDIPEGYSVSREKKERFSLILESASTNQTSMYLCASGRMGKYTEAFFGQGTRLTVV.

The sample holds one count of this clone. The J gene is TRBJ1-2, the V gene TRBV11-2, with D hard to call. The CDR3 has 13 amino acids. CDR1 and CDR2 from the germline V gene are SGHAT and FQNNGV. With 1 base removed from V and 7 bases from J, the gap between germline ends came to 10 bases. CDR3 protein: CASSLGGHIGYTF. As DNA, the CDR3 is TGTGCCAGCAGCTTAGGAGGCCATATTGGCTACACCTTC.

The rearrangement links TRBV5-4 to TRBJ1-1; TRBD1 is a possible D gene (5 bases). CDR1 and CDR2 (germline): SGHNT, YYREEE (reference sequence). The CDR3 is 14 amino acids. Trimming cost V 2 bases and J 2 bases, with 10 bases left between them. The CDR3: CASSLGAANTEAFF. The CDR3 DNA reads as TGTGCCAGCAGCTTAGGGGCAGCTAACACTGAAGCTTTCTTT.

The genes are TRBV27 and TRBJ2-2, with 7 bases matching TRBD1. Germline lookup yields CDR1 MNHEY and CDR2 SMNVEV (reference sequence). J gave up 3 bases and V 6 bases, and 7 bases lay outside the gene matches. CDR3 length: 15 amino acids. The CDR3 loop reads CASSKQGIDTGELFF. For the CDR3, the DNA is TGTGCCAGCAGCAAACAGGGGATTGACACCGGGGAGCTGTTTTTT.

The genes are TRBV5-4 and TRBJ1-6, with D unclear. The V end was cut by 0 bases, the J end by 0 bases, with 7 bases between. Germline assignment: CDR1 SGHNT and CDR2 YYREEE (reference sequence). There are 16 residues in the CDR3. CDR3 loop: CASSLGPSSYNSPLHF. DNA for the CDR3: TGTGCCAGCAGCTTGGGACCGAGCTCCTATAATTCACCCCTCCACTTT.

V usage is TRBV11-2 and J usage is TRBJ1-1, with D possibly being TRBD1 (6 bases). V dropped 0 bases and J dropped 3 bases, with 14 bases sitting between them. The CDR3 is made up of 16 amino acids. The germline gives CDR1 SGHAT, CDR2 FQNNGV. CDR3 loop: CASSLDRGGLDTEAFF. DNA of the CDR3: TGTGCCAGCAGCTTAGATCGCGGGGGGCTGGACACTGAAGCTTTCTTT.

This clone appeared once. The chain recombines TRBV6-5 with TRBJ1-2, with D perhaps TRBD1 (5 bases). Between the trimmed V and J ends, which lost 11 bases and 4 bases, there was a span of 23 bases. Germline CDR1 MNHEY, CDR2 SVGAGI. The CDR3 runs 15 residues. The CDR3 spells CAGTLYGGGIYGYTF. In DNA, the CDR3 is TGTGCCGGCACCCTATACGGGGGAGGAATCTATGGCTACACCTTC.

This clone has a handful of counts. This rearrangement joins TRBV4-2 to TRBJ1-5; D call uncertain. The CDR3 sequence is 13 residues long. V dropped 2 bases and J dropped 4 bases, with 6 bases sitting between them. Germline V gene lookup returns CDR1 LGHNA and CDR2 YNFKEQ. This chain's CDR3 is CASSQLVNQPQHF. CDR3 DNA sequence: TGTGCCAGCAGCCAATTGGTGAATCAGCCCCAGCATTTT.

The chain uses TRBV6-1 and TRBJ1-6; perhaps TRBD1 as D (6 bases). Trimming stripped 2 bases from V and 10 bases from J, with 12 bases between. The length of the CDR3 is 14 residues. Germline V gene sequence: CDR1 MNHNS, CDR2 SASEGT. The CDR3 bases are TGTGCCAGCAGTGAAACAGGGCCGGGATCACCCCTCCACTTT. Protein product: CASSETGPGSPLHF.

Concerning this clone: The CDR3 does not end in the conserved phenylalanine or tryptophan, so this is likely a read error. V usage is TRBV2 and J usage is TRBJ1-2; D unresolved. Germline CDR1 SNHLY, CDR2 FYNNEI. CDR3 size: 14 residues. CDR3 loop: CANSERQYNYGYTL. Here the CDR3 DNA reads TGTGCCAACAGTGAAAGGCAGTATAACTATGGCTACACCCTC.

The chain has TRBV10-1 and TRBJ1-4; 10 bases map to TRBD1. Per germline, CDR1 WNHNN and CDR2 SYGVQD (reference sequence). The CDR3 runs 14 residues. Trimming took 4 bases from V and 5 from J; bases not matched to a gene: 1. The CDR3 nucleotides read TGCGCCAGCAGTGCGGACAGGGGGAATGAAAAACTGTTTTTT. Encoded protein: CASSADRGNEKLFF.

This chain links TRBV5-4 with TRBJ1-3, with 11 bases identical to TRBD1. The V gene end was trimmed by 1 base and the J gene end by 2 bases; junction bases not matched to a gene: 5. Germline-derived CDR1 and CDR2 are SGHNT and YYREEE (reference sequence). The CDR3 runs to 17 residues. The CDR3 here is CASSLIGQGATGNTIYF. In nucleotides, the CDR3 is TGTGCCAGCAGCTTGATCGGACAGGGGGCGACTGGAAACACCATATATTTT. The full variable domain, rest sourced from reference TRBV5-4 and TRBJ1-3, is ETGVTQSPTHLIKTRGQQVTLRCSSQSGHNTVSWYQQALGQGPQFIFQYYREEENGRGNFPPRFSGLQFPNYSSELNVNALELDDSALYLCASSLIGQGATGNTIYFGEGSWLTVV.

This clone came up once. The CDR3 DNA reads TGTGCCAGCAGCTTAGGGCCGGGCTACGAGCAGTACTTC. Translation gives CASSLGPGYEQYF. This chain uses TRBV11-3 with TRBJ2-7; D is undetermined. V lost 1 base to trimming and J lost 3 bases, with 7 bases between them. This CDR3 comprises 13 residues. The germline gives CDR1 SGHNT, CDR2 YENEEA.

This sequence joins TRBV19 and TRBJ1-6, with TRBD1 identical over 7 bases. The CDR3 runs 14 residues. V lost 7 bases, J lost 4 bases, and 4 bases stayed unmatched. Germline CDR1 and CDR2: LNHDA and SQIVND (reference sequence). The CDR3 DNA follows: TGTGCCAGTACAGGGGGACAGTATAATTCACCCCTCCACTTT. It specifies CASTGGQYNSPLHF.